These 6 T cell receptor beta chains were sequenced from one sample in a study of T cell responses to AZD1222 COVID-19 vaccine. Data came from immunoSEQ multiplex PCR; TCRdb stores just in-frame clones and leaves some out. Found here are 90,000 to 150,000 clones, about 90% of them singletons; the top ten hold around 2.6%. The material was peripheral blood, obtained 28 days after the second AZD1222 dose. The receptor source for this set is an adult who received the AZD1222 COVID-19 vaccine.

The CDR3 sequence is CASSAGQAASGNTIYF. CDR3 bases: TGTGCCAGCAGCGCTGGACAGGCGGCCTCTGGAAACACCATATATTTT. The genes are TRBV7-2 and TRBJ1-3, with TRBD1 matching over 7 bases. The CDR3 extends over 16 amino acids. V dropped 5 bases and J dropped 0; count of bases not matched to a gene: 7. Germline lookup yields CDR1 SGHTA and CDR2 FQGNSA.

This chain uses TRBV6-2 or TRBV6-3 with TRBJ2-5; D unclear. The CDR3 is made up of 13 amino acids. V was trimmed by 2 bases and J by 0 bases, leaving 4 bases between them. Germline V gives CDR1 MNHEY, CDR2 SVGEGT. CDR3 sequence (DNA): TGTGCCAGCAGTTACGCATACCAAGAGACCCAGTACTTC. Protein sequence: CASSYAYQETQYF.

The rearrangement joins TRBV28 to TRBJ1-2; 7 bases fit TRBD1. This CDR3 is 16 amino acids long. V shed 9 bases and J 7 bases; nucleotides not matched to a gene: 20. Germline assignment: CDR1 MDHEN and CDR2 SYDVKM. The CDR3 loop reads CASYLRTFQGGVGYTF. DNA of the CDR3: TGTGCCAGTTATTTAAGGACGTTCCAGGGGGGAGTTGGCTACACCTTC.

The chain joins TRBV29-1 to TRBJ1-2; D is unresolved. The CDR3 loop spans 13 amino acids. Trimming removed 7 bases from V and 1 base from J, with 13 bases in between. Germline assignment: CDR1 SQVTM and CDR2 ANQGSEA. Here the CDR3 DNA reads TGCAGCGCCATACACACGGATAACTATGGCTACACCTTC. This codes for CSAIHTDNYGYTF.

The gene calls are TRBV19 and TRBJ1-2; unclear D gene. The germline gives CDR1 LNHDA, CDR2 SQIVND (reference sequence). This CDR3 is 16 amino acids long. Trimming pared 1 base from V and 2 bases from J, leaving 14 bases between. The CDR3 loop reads CASSIAALRPNYGYTF. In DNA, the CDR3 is TGTGCCAGTAGTATAGCTGCGCTGCGACCAAACTATGGCTACACCTTC.

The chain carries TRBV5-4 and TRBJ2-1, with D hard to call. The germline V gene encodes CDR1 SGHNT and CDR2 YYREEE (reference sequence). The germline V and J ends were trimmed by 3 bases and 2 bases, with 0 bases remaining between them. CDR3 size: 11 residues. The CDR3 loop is CASSSYNEQFF. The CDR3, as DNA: TGTGCCAGCAGCTCCTACAATGAGCAGTTCTTC. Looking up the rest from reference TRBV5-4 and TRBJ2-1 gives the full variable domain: ETGVTQSPTHLIKTRGQQVTLRCSSQSGHNTVSWYQQALGQGPQFIFQYYREEENGRGNFPPRFSGLQFPNYSSELNVNALELDDSALYLCASSSYNEQFFGPGTRLTVL.